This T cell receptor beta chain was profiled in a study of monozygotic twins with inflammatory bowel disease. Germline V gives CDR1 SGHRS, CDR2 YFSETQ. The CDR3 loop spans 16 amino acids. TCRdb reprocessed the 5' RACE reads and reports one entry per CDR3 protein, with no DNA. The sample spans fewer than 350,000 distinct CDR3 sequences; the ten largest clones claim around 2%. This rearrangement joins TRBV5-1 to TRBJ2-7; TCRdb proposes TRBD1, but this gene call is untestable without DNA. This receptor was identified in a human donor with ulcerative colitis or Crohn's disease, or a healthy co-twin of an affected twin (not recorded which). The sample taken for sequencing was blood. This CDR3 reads CASSPIQGSSSYEQYF.